This TCR beta chain comes out of a study of blood T cell repertoires in COVID-19. The wider study: Acute and convalescent COVID-19 samples came from the United States, Italy and Spain. The analysed material was cDNA or gDNA that came from T cells, B-cell-depleted T cells, or PBMCs.

Per the germline V gene, CDR1 is SNHLY and CDR2 is FYNNEI. The CDR3 has 14 amino acids. Trimming took 6 bases from V and 4 from J; bases not matched to a gene: 7. Original processing methods: Scientists estimated how many nucleated cells there were by amplifying reference gene primers. The data were produced by immunoSEQ multiplex PCR, yet TCRdb's version contains in-frame clones alone and is incomplete. V, J and clone size derive from that table, while D and trimming were established from the DNA sequence. The sample holds around 140,000 clones, about 90% seen once. Sequenced material: peripheral blood. The V gene is TRBV2, the J gene TRBJ1-2; 8 bases fit TRBD1. This receptor was obtained from a man aged 50 to 59 with active COVID-19. CDR3 nucleotide sequence: TGTGCCAGCAGGGGGACAGGAATCCTCTATGGCTACACCTTC. Protein: CASRGTGILYGYTF.